Listed here are 27 T cell receptor beta chains from one sample, sequenced in a study of blood T cell repertoires in COVID-19. The method was immunoSEQ multiplex PCR; TCRdb's version includes in-frame clones alone and lacks a portion of them. Of under 95,000 clones in the sample, roughly 80% were seen once. Sequenced sample: peripheral blood. These receptors were obtained from a man in his 70s with acute or convalescent COVID-19.

The chain employs TRBV4-1 and TRBJ2-3; 9 bases fit TRBD1. Germline loops: CDR1 MGHRA, CDR2 YSYEKL. Trimming removed 3 bases from V and 6 bases from J; junction bases left unmatched: 4. The CDR3 totals 14 residues. CDR3 sequence reads: CASSHHRGRDTQYF. DNA for the CDR3: TGCGCCAGCAGCCATCACAGGGGGCGGGATACGCAGTATTTT.

The V gene is TRBV28, the J gene TRBJ1-6, with 10 nucleotides matching TRBD1. Germline V gives CDR1 MDHEN, CDR2 SYDVKM. After removal of 2 bases from V and 5 bases from J, the junction contained 12 bases not matched to a gene. This CDR3 has 19 residues. CDR3 protein: CASSLPGQGSSIHNSPLHF. CDR3 sequence (DNA): TGTGCCAGCAGTTTACCGGGACAGGGGTCCTCGATCCATAATTCACCCCTCCACTTT.

The chain couples TRBV7-9 to TRBJ2-7; D is uncertain. This CDR3 spans 11 amino acids. The V end was cut by 5 bases, the J end by 4 bases, with 6 bases between. Germline CDR1 and CDR2: SEHNR and FQNEAQ (reference sequence). The CDR3 loop is CASSPLYEQYF. The CDR3 nucleotides are TGTGCCAGCAGCCCCCTATACGAGCAGTACTTC.

V gene TRBV2 combines with J gene TRBJ2-3; tentatively, D is TRBD2 (5 bases). Germline CDR1 SNHLY, CDR2 FYNNEI. With 6 bases removed from V and 6 bases from J, the gap between germline ends came to 16 bases. CDR3 length: 14 residues. The CDR3 here is CASRPTRSQDTQYF. The CDR3, as DNA: TGTGCCAGCAGGCCAACTAGAAGTCAGGATACGCAGTATTTT.

This sequence joins TRBV6-5 and TRBJ1-1, with 7 bases lining up with TRBD1. Germline-derived CDR1 and CDR2 are MNHEY and SVGAGI. The CDR3 runs to 14 residues. The J segment lost 5 bases and the V segment lost 2 bases, leaving 5 bases of the junction unmatched. The CDR3 loop reads CASSYTGTVTEAFF. The CDR3 bases are TGTGCCAGCAGTTACACCGGGACAGTGACTGAAGCTTTCTTT.

The chain joins TRBV5-5 to TRBJ2-5; TRBD1 might be the D (6 bases). Germline values: CDR1 SGHKS, CDR2 YYEKEE (reference sequence). This CDR3 has 14 residues. V shed 2 bases and J shed 5 bases, with 13 bases lying between them. The CDR3: CASSLRGSRETQYF. DNA of the CDR3: TGTGCCAGCAGCTTAAGGGGGTCGAGGGAGACCCAGTACTTC.

The V and J genes are TRBV18 and TRBJ1-4, with TRBD1 identical over 7 bases. Per the germline V gene, CDR1 is KGHSH and CDR2 is LQKENI. The CDR3 has 16 residues. The trim removed 3 bases at V and 3 bases at J, leaving 7 bases unmatched. CDR3 region: CASSPSQGTANEKLFF. In DNA form, the CDR3 reads TGTGCCAGCTCACCGTCACAGGGGACGGCTAATGAAAAACTGTTTTTT.

The J gene is TRBJ1-1, the V gene TRBV3-1 (or the pseudogene TRBV3-2); 8 bases match TRBD1. The CDR3 contains 18 residues. V trimming: 1 base; J trimming: 5 bases; junction bases outside the gene matches: 15. The V gene's germline CDR1 is LGHDT and CDR2 YNNKEL (reference sequence). Here the CDR3 DNA reads TGTGCCAGCAGCCAAGGCCGCCCAGGGGGCTTCTCATGGACTGAAGCTTTCTTT. This codes for CASSQGRPGGFSWTEAFF.

The chain carries TRBV6-5 and TRBJ2-3, with D hard to call. The germline V gene has CDR1 MNHEY and CDR2 SVGAGI. V gave up 6 bases and J gave up 0 bases, with 10 bases separating them. This CDR3 is 14 amino acids long. The CDR3 nucleotides are TGTGCCAGCAGCCCCGAAAGCAGCACAGATACGCAGTATTTT. Protein: CASSPESSTDTQYF.

The chain has TRBV19 and TRBJ1-1, with 7 bases lining up with TRBD1. The J segment lost 1 base and the V segment lost 10 bases, leaving 21 bases of the junction unmatched. Germline CDR1 LNHDA, CDR2 SQIVND (reference sequence). The CDR3 has 18 residues. CDR3 sequence reads: CATTTYYRQGRWNTEAFF. CDR3 nucleotide sequence: TGTGCCACCACGACCTACTATCGACAGGGACGGTGGAACACTGAAGCTTTCTTT.

The rearrangement joins TRBV5-6 to TRBJ1-2, with D possibly TRBD1 on 6 matching bases. The CDR3 runs 14 residues. Germline CDR1 is SGHDT and CDR2 is YYEEEE. V was pared by 7 bases and J by 2 bases, with 15 bases between. The CDR3 bases are TGTGCCAGCCACCGGTCGGACAGAAACTATGGCTACACCTTC. As protein: CASHRSDRNYGYTF.

The rearrangement joins TRBV2 to TRBJ2-3, with D hard to call. Trimming removed 0 bases at V and 7 bases at J, with 17 bases between. The CDR3 has 16 residues. CDR1 is SNHLY and CDR2 is FYNNEI in the germline V gene. CDR3 protein: CASSEARNSRKNTQYF. As DNA, the CDR3 is TGTGCCAGCAGTGAAGCGAGAAACAGCCGTAAGAATACGCAGTATTTT.

The V and J genes are TRBV5-8 and TRBJ2-7; 10 bases map to TRBD2. Trimming cost V 0 bases and J 4 bases; bases outside gene matches: 7. The CDR3 covers 16 residues. Germline values: CDR1 SGHTS, CDR2 YDEGEE. CDR3: CASSLGTSGVNYEQYF. DNA of the CDR3: TGTGCCAGCAGCTTGGGAACTAGCGGGGTGAATTACGAGCAGTACTTC.

The rearrangement uses TRBV7-9 and TRBJ1-2, with TRBD1 as a possible D gene (6 bases). Germline V CDR1 and CDR2: SEHNR, FQNEAQ (reference sequence). Trimming shortened V by 6 bases and J by 9 bases, and 23 bases separated the two germline ends. The CDR3 is 15 residues long. CDR3 region: CASSLTKATGLSYTF. The CDR3 DNA reads TGTGCCAGCAGTCTCACAAAGGCGACAGGTTTGAGCTACACCTTC.

The chain links TRBV6-4 to TRBJ1-6; D may be TRBD1 (5 bases). CDR3 length equals 16 residues. V lost 2 bases to trimming and J lost 7 bases, with 15 bases between them. Germline CDR1 and CDR2: MRHNA and SNTAGT. CDR3: CASSDPLGPSNSPLHF. The CDR3 DNA sequence: TGTGCCAGCAGTGACCCTCTGGGGCCCTCAAATTCACCCCTCCACTTT.

The chain links TRBV5-1 to TRBJ2-3, with a weak D call TRBD2 (6 bases). Germline CDR1 SGHRS, CDR2 YFSETQ. With 4 bases removed from V and 0 bases from J, the gap between germline ends came to 12 bases. The CDR3 totals 15 residues. The CDR3 nucleotides are TGCGCCAGCAGCAGGATAGCGGTTAGCACAGATACGCAGTATTTT. Translating it yields CASSRIAVSTDTQYF.

Written as DNA, the CDR3 is TGTGCCAGCAGCTTTGGGACAGGGGGGCTCTTATACGAGCAGTACTTC. Amino acids: CASSFGTGGLLYEQYF. This chain joins TRBV7-9 and TRBJ2-7; 11 bases map to TRBD1. CDR1 and CDR2 (germline): SEHNR, FQNEAQ (reference sequence). This CDR3 has 16 amino acids. Unmatched junction bases numbered 8, after V lost 3 bases and J lost 4 bases. Supplemented by reference TRBV7-9 and TRBJ2-7, the full variable domain reads DTGVSQNPRHKITKRGQNVTFRCDPISEHNRLYWYRQTLGQGPEFLTYFQNEAQLEKSRLLSDRFSAERPKGSFSTLEIQRTEQGDSAMYLCASSFGTGGLLYEQYFGPGTRLTVT.

The gene calls are TRBV29-1 and TRBJ2-1; the match to TRBD1 covers 7 bases. This CDR3 is built from 12 residues. CDR1 and CDR2 (germline): SQVTM, ANQGSEA. V lost 5 bases and J lost 9; bases outside the gene matches: 7. For the CDR3, the DNA is TGCAGCGTTTACAGGGGACACCGTGAGCAGTTCTTC. This codes for CSVYRGHREQFF.

The J gene is TRBJ1-3, the V gene TRBV18; unclear D gene. The CDR3 contains 16 residues. Germline V gives CDR1 KGHSH, CDR2 LQKENI. With 2 bases removed from V and 0 bases from J, the gap between germline ends came to 11 bases. The DNA of the CDR3 is TGTGCCAGCTCACCAGAGGGCCTGCACTCTGGAAACACCATATATTTT. Its protein product is CASSPEGLHSGNTIYF.

The gene calls are TRBV19 and TRBJ1-5; the match to TRBD1 covers 11 bases. V trimming: 5 bases; J trimming: 0 bases; junction bases outside the gene matches: 12. Germline V gene sequence: CDR1 LNHDA, CDR2 SQIVND (reference sequence). The CDR3 consists of 19 residues. CDR3 nucleotides: TGTGCCAGTAGTCAAGGTCCCGGGACAGGGGGAACTAGCAATCAGCCCCAGCATTTT. Translation gives CASSQGPGTGGTSNQPQHF.

The gene calls are TRBV27 and TRBJ1-6; D uncertain. Trimming pared 5 bases from V and 6 bases from J, leaving 8 bases between. CDR3 length: 13 amino acids. From germline, CDR1 is MNHEY and CDR2 SMNVEV (reference sequence). The chain's CDR3 is CASSPLGNSPLHF. The CDR3 DNA reads as TGTGCCAGCAGTCCCCTCGGTAATTCACCCCTCCACTTT.

The rearrangement joins TRBV18 to TRBJ2-1; weak D call: TRBD2 (5 bases). Deletions cut 4 bases from V and 0 bases from J, with 10 bases between. The CDR3 sequence is 15 residues long. Looked up from germline, CDR1 is KGHSH and CDR2 is LQKENI. CDR3 in amino acids: CASSLDLSSYNEQFF. Here the CDR3 DNA reads TGTGCCAGCTCACTGGACTTAAGCTCCTACAATGAGCAGTTCTTC.

This clone is a singleton in its sample. V and J are TRBV24-1 and TRBJ2-5, with 7 bases lining up with TRBD1. The CDR3 covers 14 residues. From germline, CDR1 is KGHDR and CDR2 SFDVKD. The trim removed 7 bases at V and 2 bases at J, leaving 6 bases unmatched. CDR3 sequence reads: CATSLGQKQETQYF. Here the CDR3 DNA reads TGTGCCACCAGCCTGGGACAGAAACAAGAGACCCAGTACTTC.

This clone was counted only a few times. V usage is TRBV7-9 and J usage is TRBJ2-2; D may be TRBD1 (6 bases). Deletions cut 2 bases from V and 4 bases from J, with 11 bases between. Germline CDR1 and CDR2: SEHNR and FQNEAQ (reference sequence). CDR3 length: 15 residues. This CDR3 reads CASSLTDSRTGELFF. CDR3 DNA sequence: TGTGCCAGCAGCTTAACGGACAGCCGCACCGGGGAGCTGTTTTTT.

The chain joins TRBV28 to TRBJ2-5, with D perhaps TRBD2 (6 bases). CDR1 and CDR2 (germline): MDHEN, SYDVKM. The CDR3 has 13 residues. Trimming removed 6 bases from V and 7 bases from J, with 15 bases in between. CDR3: CASSLDWRGTQYF. The CDR3, as DNA: TGTGCCAGCAGCCTAGACTGGCGGGGGACCCAGTACTTC.

This CDR3 reads CASSQADLGYEQYF. The CDR3 DNA is TGCGCCAGCAGCCAAGCGGACTTAGGGTACGAGCAGTACTTC. This chain joins TRBV4-1 and TRBJ2-7; tentative D call: TRBD2 (5 bases). V lost 1 base and J 4 bases, leaving 11 bases between the germline ends. The CDR3 length is 14 residues. From germline, CDR1 is MGHRA and CDR2 YSYEKL.

The chain employs TRBV4-1 and TRBJ1-6; a weak D match, TRBD1 (6 bases). The CDR3 runs to 18 residues. Per germline, CDR1 MGHRA and CDR2 YSYEKL. V dropped 0 bases and J dropped 10 bases, with 22 bases sitting between them. CDR3: CASSQDPRLTGSRSPLHF. The CDR3 DNA reads as TGCGCCAGCAGCCAAGACCCTCGCCTTACAGGGTCGCGCTCACCCCTCCACTTT.